These T cell receptor beta chains were read from a single sample in a study of blood T cell repertoires in COVID-19. Profiling relied on immunoSEQ multiplex PCR, and the TCRdb table lists in-frame clones only, not all of them. Of about 220,000 clones in the sample, 65% to 90% were seen once. Sequencing input: peripheral blood. These receptors were collected from a woman between 70 and 85 years old with COVID-19, enrolled during active disease. Each CDR3 is given with its conserved first and last residue. The D gene is left open where the match is weak. Clone size is shown for a subset of rows, as once, few, many or a class of expanded clone.

v_gene	d_gene	j_gene	abundance	CDR3nt	CDR3aa
TRBV6-6	-	TRBJ2-3	-	TGTGCCAGCAGGGAGACGGGTCGGGATACGCAGTATTTT	CASRETGRDTQYF
TRBV19	-	TRBJ2-7	few	TGTGCCACCCGCGACAGCTGGACCTACGAGCAGTACTTC	CATRDSWTYEQYF
TRBV7-8	-	TRBJ1-1	-	TGTGCCAGCAGTCCCCACAGGGAAAGGAGCACTGAAGCTTTCTTT	CASSPHRERSTEAFF
TRBV2	-	TRBJ1-4	-	TGTGCCAGCAGTTCCATCCTAGGGGGTACTGAAAAACTGTTTTTT	CASSSILGGTEKLFF
TRBV2	-	TRBJ2-7	once	TGTGCCAGCAGCTCCAGGGGAATGACCTACGAGCAGTACTTC	CASSSRGMTYEQYF
TRBV21-1	-	TRBJ2-1	-	TGTGCCAGCAGCAAAGAACCGGCGGGAAACTCCTACAATGAGCAGTTCTTC	CASSKEPAGNSYNEQFF
TRBV11-3	TRBD2	TRBJ2-5	-	TGTGCCAGCAGCTTAGCTCTGGGGGGGTATCCAGAGACCCAGTACTTC	CASSLALGGYPETQYF
TRBV19	-	TRBJ1-2	-	TGTGCCAGTAGTATAGAACTCCTCGTCTATGGCTACACCTTC	CASSIELLVYGYTF
TRBV6-1	TRBD2	TRBJ2-3	once	TGTGCCAGCAGTGGGACGGGAGGGACTAGCCCAGATACGCAGTATTTT	CASSGTGGTSPDTQYF
TRBV28	-	TRBJ1-3	once	TGTGCCAGCAGGCCGACTCCCGACCGCGGCGCGGATTTT	CASRPTPDRGADF
TRBV4-3	TRBD1	TRBJ1-3	-	TGCGCCAGCAGCCAAGAAAGGGGGCAAGGAAACACCATATATTTT	CASSQERGQGNTIYF
TRBV27	TRBD2	TRBJ2-5	-	TGTGCCAGCAGTGTTGGACTAGCGCAGACCCAGTACTTC	CASSVGLAQTQYF
TRBV2	-	TRBJ2-5	-	TGTGCCAGCAGTGAAGCACGCAGAGCAGGAGAGACCCAGTACTTC	CASSEARRAGETQYF
TRBV15	-	TRBJ2-3	-	TGTGCCACCAGCAGATCCCATATGGGGAGCTTGGGCACAGATACGCAGTATTTT	CATSRSHMGSLGTDTQYF
TRBV11-2	TRBD1	TRBJ1-2	-	TGTGCCAGCAGCTTAGTGACAGGGAAGAATGGCTACACCTTC	CASSLVTGKNGYTF
TRBV5-1	TRBD1	TRBJ1-2	-	TGCGCCAGCAGCTTGGGAGACAGGGACTATGGCTACACCTTC	CASSLGDRDYGYTF
TRBV2	TRBD2	TRBJ2-4	-	TGTGCCAGCAGCCACGGACTAGCGGGACAGTACTTC	CASSHGLAGQYF
TRBV11-3	-	TRBJ2-1	-	TGTGCCAGCAGCCCATACCAGGGGCAGGCTATAGGGGTTTTCTACAATGAGCAGTTCTTC	CASSPYQGQAIGVFYNEQFF
TRBV5-4	TRBD2	TRBJ2-2	-	TGTGCCAGCAGCTCAAGCACTAGCGGGAGGGCCGGGGAGCTGTTTTTT	CASSSSTSGRAGELFF
TRBV25-1	TRBD1	TRBJ1-2	-	TGTGCCAGCAGTAATCGACAGGGGGACTATGGCTACACCTTC	CASSNRQGDYGYTF
TRBV19	TRBD1	TRBJ1-4	-	TGTGCCAGTAGTAGGGGTGACAGGGTAAATGAAAAACTGTTTTTT	CASSRGDRVNEKLFF
TRBV19	TRBD2	TRBJ2-2	-	TGTGCCAGTAGTATGTCAGCGGGGGTCGGGGAGCTGTTTTTT	CASSMSAGVGELFF
TRBV5-1	-	TRBJ2-6	-	TGCGCCAGCAGCTTGGACAGCCCCTCTGGGGCCAACGTCCTGACTTTC	CASSLDSPSGANVLTF
TRBV29-1	-	TRBJ1-2	few	TGCAGCGTTGAAGTACTAGACTCCCAAGAATTTAACTATGGCTACACCTTC	CSVEVLDSQEFNYGYTF
TRBV18	TRBD2	TRBJ2-2	-	TGTGCCAGCTCACTCTTAGCGGGAGAAACCGGGGAGCTGTTTTTT	CASSLLAGETGELFF
TRBV9	-	TRBJ1-3	-	TGTGCCAGCAGCCAAACAGGACAGTCCCCGGCAGGAAACACCATATATTTT	CASSQTGQSPAGNTIYF
TRBV14	-	TRBJ1-6	-	TGTGCCAGCAGCCAGAGGGACAAAAATTCACCCCTCCACTTT	CASSQRDKNSPLHF
TRBV30	TRBD1	TRBJ1-3	-	TGTGCCTGGAGTGTGGAGGGACAGGGAGGAAACACCATATATTTT	CAWSVEGQGGNTIYF
TRBV6-2/TRBV6-3	-	TRBJ2-6	-	TGTGCCAGCAGTTACTTCGGGAATCCTGGGGCCAACGTCCTGACTTTC	CASSYFGNPGANVLTF
TRBV9	TRBD2	TRBJ2-5	-	TGTGCCAGCAGCGAAACTAGCGGGAGTAGGGAGACCCAGTACTTC	CASSETSGSRETQYF
TRBV7-9	TRBD1	TRBJ2-2	-	TGTGCCAGCAGCTCTCGGACAGGGATGAACACCGGGGAGCTGTTTTTT	CASSSRTGMNTGELFF
TRBV19	-	TRBJ1-5	-	TGTGCCAGTAGTATGCGTTCAGGGGCGCTGGGGAATCAGCCCCAGCATTTT	CASSMRSGALGNQPQHF
TRBV7-9	TRBD1	TRBJ2-1	-	TGTGCCAGCAGCTTAGCGCTAGGGGGCGAATACAATGAGCAGTTCTTC	CASSLALGGEYNEQFF
TRBV6-6	TRBD1	TRBJ1-1	-	TGTGCCACTAGGACAGGCAGGAACACTGAAGCTTTCTTT	CATRTGRNTEAFF
TRBV18	-	TRBJ1-1	-	TGTGCCAGCTCACCATCAGGGAACACTGAAGCTTTCTTT	CASSPSGNTEAFF
TRBV10-3	TRBD1	TRBJ2-3	-	TGTGCCATCAGTACTGACAGGGAGACAGATACGCAGTATTTT	CAISTDRETDTQYF
TRBV19	-	TRBJ1-5	-	TGTGCCAGTAGTATCCCAGGGGCATGGGGCAATCAGCCCCAGCATTTT	CASSIPGAWGNQPQHF
TRBV2	TRBD1	TRBJ2-7	-	TGTGCCAGCAGTGAAGCTGGACAGGCACCCGAGCAGTACTTC	CASSEAGQAPEQYF
TRBV7-3	TRBD1	TRBJ1-6	-	TGTGCCAGCAGTTCCGGGACAGGGGTTTCACCCCTCCACTTT	CASSSGTGVSPLHF
TRBV9	-	TRBJ2-3	-	TGTGCCAGCAGCGTGGCCCCAGTATTGGATACGCAGTATTTT	CASSVAPVLDTQYF
TRBV6-6	-	TRBJ1-6	few	TGTGCCAGCAGTTACTCGACGGGATCCTATAATTCACCCCTCCACTTT	CASSYSTGSYNSPLHF
TRBV5-6	-	TRBJ1-4	-	TGTGCCAGCAGCCTTCGGAGTGAAAAGCTGTTTTTT	CASSLRSEKLFF
TRBV7-2	TRBD2	TRBJ2-1	-	TGTGCCAGCAGGACTGGACTAGCTAACAATGAGCAGTTCTTC	CASRTGLANNEQFF